The sequence of this TCR beta chain was determined in a study of shared T cell receptors in the human thymus. J was trimmed by 4 bases and V by 5 bases; bases with no gene match: 8. Per germline, CDR1 MDHEN and CDR2 SYDVKM. This CDR3 comprises 15 residues. Sequencing used immunoSEQ multiplex PCR; TCRdb keeps in-frame clones, though not all of them. Here the sample spans tens of thousands of clones, over 90% being singletons. This clonotype originated in a human donor. The sequenced sample consisted of thymocytes. The chain links TRBV28 to TRBJ2-7; 10 bases fit TRBD1. The chain's CDR3 is CASSKTGGAGYEQYF. The CDR3 region has the DNA TGTGCCAGCAGTAAGACAGGGGGCGCGGGGTACGAGCAGTACTTC.